These 30 T cell receptor beta chains were sequenced from one sample in a study of OX40 agonist ivuxolimab in advanced cancers. Clones were read by immunoSEQ multiplex PCR, and TCRdb kept only the in-frame ones, dropping some. The sample includes 70,000 to 90,000 clones, under 95% of them seen just once. The sequenced sample was CD4+ or CD8+ T cells sorted from blood, obtained in a trial of the OX40 agonist ivuxolimab. The receptors here all came from an adult with an advanced solid tumor such as melanoma, head and neck, liver or kidney cancer.

CDR3 protein: CASRMTGGLFDTQYF. DNA of the CDR3: TGTGCCAGCAGGATGACAGGAGGTTTGTTTGATACGCAGTATTTT. The chain combines TRBV25-1 with TRBJ2-3; possible D gene TRBD1, 6 bases. The CDR3 loop spans 15 amino acids. Germline assignment: CDR1 MGHDK and CDR2 SYGVNS. V dropped 6 bases and J dropped 6 bases, with 19 bases sitting between them.

This clone has a single count. The same CDR3 is also encoded by other DNA sequences in this sample. The chain is built from TRBV13 and TRBJ2-3; D remains ambiguous. CDR3 length equals 12 residues. Between the trimmed V and J ends, which lost 1 base and 3 bases, there was a span of 2 bases. Germline CDR1 is PRHDT and CDR2 is FYEKMQ (reference sequence). CDR3 DNA sequence: TGTGCCAGCAGCTTAGCGACAGATACGCAGTATTTT. Its protein is CASSLATDTQYF.

This rearrangement joins TRBV29-1 to TRBJ2-2, with D possibly being TRBD1 (6 bases). The germline gives CDR1 SQVTM, CDR2 ANQGSEA. Trimming pared 4 bases from V and 3 bases from J, leaving 9 bases between. This CDR3 region has 13 residues. CDR3 sequence: CSVVRTDTGELFF. In DNA form, the CDR3 reads TGCAGCGTTGTACGGACAGACACCGGGGAGCTGTTTTTT.

The chain has TRBV30 and TRBJ1-5, with D possibly matching TRBD1 (5 bases). In germline, CDR1 is GTSNPN, CDR2 SVGIG (reference sequence). Trimming left V 5 bases short and J 2 bases short, with 13 bases between. The CDR3 loop spans 14 amino acids. CDR3 amino acids: CAWGGLRGNQPQHF. DNA for the CDR3: TGTGCCTGGGGGGGTTTGAGGGGCAATCAGCCCCAGCATTTT.

This chain uses TRBV9 with TRBJ2-3; 9 bases line up with TRBD2. This CDR3 is 16 amino acids long. V gave up 4 bases and J gave up 2 bases; unmatched junction bases: 8. In germline, CDR1 is SGDLS, CDR2 YYNGEE. CDR3 bases: TGTGCCAGCAGCCCGACTAGCGGCCATTCCACAGATACGCAGTATTTT. Its protein product is CASSPTSGHSTDTQYF.

This chain links TRBV28 with TRBJ1-2, with D perhaps TRBD1 (6 bases). The CDR3 covers 16 residues. Per germline, CDR1 MDHEN and CDR2 SYDVKM. The V end lost 4 bases, the J end lost 3 bases, and 18 bases lay between the germline ends. The CDR3 region has the DNA TGTGCCAGCAGTTCAGAGACCGGACAGTTCTACTATGGCTACACCTTC. This codes for CASSSETGQFYYGYTF.

The V and J genes are TRBV5-1 and TRBJ2-3; D remains ambiguous. V was pared by 2 bases and J by 3 bases, with 1 base between. Germline V gene sequence: CDR1 SGHRS, CDR2 YFSETQ. This CDR3 region has 11 residues. The CDR3 region has the DNA TGCGCCAGCAGCTTAACAGATACGCAGTATTTT. This encodes CASSLTDTQYF.

The chain has TRBV30 and TRBJ2-3; D is perhaps TRBD2 (6 bases). Germline CDR1 GTSNPN, CDR2 SVGIG (reference sequence). V was shortened by 1 base and J by 0 bases, with 14 bases between the two germline ends. This CDR3 has 16 residues. The CDR3 region is CAWSALTSQSTDTQYF. The CDR3, as DNA: TGTGCCTGGAGTGCTCTTACTAGCCAAAGCACAGATACGCAGTATTTT. Full variable domain (missing parts from reference TRBV30 and TRBJ2-3): SQTIHQWPATLVQPVGSPLSLECTVEGTSNPNLYWYRQAAGRGLQLLFYSVGIGQISSEVPQNLSASRPQDRQFILSSKKLLLSDSGFYLCAWSALTSQSTDTQYFGPGTRLTVL.

This sequence joins TRBV27 and TRBJ1-2, with D uncertain. The V and J ends lost 0 bases and 5 bases respectively, with 16 bases between them. The CDR3 is made up of 16 amino acids. Germline-derived CDR1 and CDR2 are MNHEY and SMNVEV (reference sequence). CDR3 DNA sequence: TGTGCCAGCAGTTTATCATCGGGTTTCGGCCCGTATGGCTACACCTTC. Its protein product is CASSLSSGFGPYGYTF.

V and J are TRBV6-5 and TRBJ1-2; D call uncertain. CDR1 and CDR2 from the germline V gene are MNHEY and SVGAGI. V was cut by 4 bases and J by 2 bases, with 8 bases left in between. The CDR3 spans 13 residues. The CDR3 sequence: CASSSRPNYGYTF. In DNA form, the CDR3 reads TGTGCCAGCAGTTCTCGCCCCAACTATGGCTACACCTTC.

The chain has TRBV18 and TRBJ2-3, with D tentatively TRBD2 (6 bases). V lost 3 bases, J lost 0 bases, and 10 bases lay in between. Germline V lookup: CDR1 KGHSH, CDR2 LQKENI. CDR3 length: 15 residues. DNA for the CDR3: TGTGCCAGCTCACCCGAAAGCGGGAGCACAGATACGCAGTATTTT. As protein: CASSPESGSTDTQYF. The full variable domain, completed using reference TRBV18 and TRBJ2-3, is NAGVMQNPRHLVRRRGQEARLRCSPMKGHSHVYWYRQLPEEGLKFMVYLQKENIIDESGMPKERFSAEFPKEGPSILRIQQVVRGDSAAYFCASSPESGSTDTQYFGPGTRLTVL.

The V and J genes are TRBV6-6 and TRBJ2-7; D unclear. Deletions cut 11 bases from V and 0 bases from J, with 11 bases between. The CDR3 runs to 12 residues. Germline CDR1 MNHNY, CDR2 SVGAGI (reference sequence). The CDR3: CALSLSSYEQYV. In nucleotides, the CDR3 is TGTGCCTTATCACTGAGCTCCTACGAGCAGTACGTC.

This clone was seen just once. V is TRBV4-1 and J is TRBJ2-4; TRBD1 or TRBD2 may be the D gene (5 bases each). CDR1 and CDR2 (germline): MGHRA, YSYEKL. V was clipped by 4 bases and J by 0 bases, with 10 bases between them. The CDR3 consists of 15 residues. CDR3 DNA sequence: TGCGCCAGCAGCCTGGGACGGCTAGCCAAAAACATTCAGTACTTC. This codes for CASSLGRLAKNIQYF.

This clone was recorded a few times. The V gene is TRBV30, the J gene TRBJ1-1; the D is unclear. In germline, CDR1 is GTSNPN, CDR2 SVGIG (reference sequence). CDR3 size: 11 residues. V lost 2 bases and J lost 0, with 1 base in between. Here the CDR3 reads CAWSMNTEAFF. The CDR3 coding sequence is TGTGCCTGGAGTATGAACACTGAAGCTTTCTTT. Using reference TRBV30 and TRBJ1-1 for the parts outside the CDR3, the full variable domain is SQTIHQWPATLVQPVGSPLSLECTVEGTSNPNLYWYRQAAGRGLQLLFYSVGIGQISSEVPQNLSASRPQDRQFILSSKKLLLSDSGFYLCAWSMNTEAFFGQGTRLTVV.

The chain couples TRBV14 to TRBJ1-3; D is undetermined. The CDR3 covers 15 residues. Germline V gives CDR1 SGHDN, CDR2 FVKESK. The germline V and J ends were trimmed by 4 bases and 4 bases, with 14 bases remaining between them. CDR3 in amino acids: CASSPTGLDGNTIYF. The CDR3 coding sequence is TGTGCCAGCAGCCCAACCGGCCTCGACGGAAACACCATATATTTT.

The rearrangement joins TRBV6-5 to TRBJ1-6; unclear D gene. This CDR3 is built from 12 residues. The germline V gene encodes CDR1 MNHEY and CDR2 SVGAGI. The ends were cut back, 2 bases at V and 10 bases at J, with 6 bases in the middle. The CDR3 region is CASSYNRSPLHF. CDR3 DNA: TGTGCCAGCAGTTACAACCGGTCACCCCTCCACTTT.

The CDR3 spells CASSQAHIYTDTQYF. CDR3 sequence (DNA): TGTGCCAGCAGCCAAGCTCACATCTACACAGATACGCAGTATTTT. The chain links TRBV14 to TRBJ2-3; D remains ambiguous. The germline V and J ends were trimmed by 1 base and 2 bases, with 10 bases remaining between them. This CDR3 is 15 amino acids long. Germline V gene lookup returns CDR1 SGHDN and CDR2 FVKESK. Looking up the rest from reference TRBV14 and TRBJ2-3 gives the full variable domain: EAGVTQFPSHSVIEKGQTVTLRCDPISGHDNLYWYRRVMGKEIKFLLHFVKESKQDESGMPNNRFLAERTGGTYSTLKVQPAELEDSGVYFCASSQAHIYTDTQYFGPGTRLTVL.

This chain connects TRBV15 to TRBJ2-1; 9 nucleotides agree with TRBD1. The V segment lost 6 bases and the J segment 8 bases; nucleotides outside the gene matches: 5. The germline V gene has CDR1 LNHNV and CDR2 YYDKDF (reference sequence). CDR3 length: 13 residues. CDR3 in amino acids: CATRTGGWDEQFF. The CDR3 DNA follows: TGTGCCACCAGAACAGGGGGCTGGGATGAGCAGTTCTTC.

The chain joins TRBV6-1 to TRBJ2-7; 8 nucleotides align to TRBD2. V lost 1 base, J lost 2 bases, and 4 bases stayed unmatched. CDR1 is MNHNS and CDR2 is SASEGT in the germline V gene. The CDR3 spans 15 residues. Here the CDR3 DNA reads TGTGCCAGCAGTGAAGAGCGGGAGTACCCCTACGAGCAGTACGTC. Its protein is CASSEEREYPYEQYV.

The rearrangement joins TRBV5-4 to TRBJ1-1, with D possibly matching TRBD1 (5 bases). This CDR3 has 16 amino acids. The V gene lost 4 bases and the J gene lost 4 bases, with 20 bases spanning the gap. CDR1 and CDR2 from the germline V gene are SGHNT and YYREEE (reference sequence). CDR3: CASSPDPIWGITEAFF. The CDR3, as DNA: TGTGCCAGCAGCCCGGACCCAATTTGGGGGATCACTGAAGCTTTCTTT. The variable domain in full, completed from reference TRBV5-4 and TRBJ1-1, reads ETGVTQSPTHLIKTRGQQVTLRCSSQSGHNTVSWYQQALGQGPQFIFQYYREEENGRGNFPPRFSGLQFPNYSSELNVNALELDDSALYLCASSPDPIWGITEAFFGQGTRLTVV.

This clone occurred a few times. The rearrangement joins TRBV4-3 to TRBJ1-1; D unclear. Trimming removed 0 bases at V and 3 bases at J, with 11 bases between. The germline CDR1 and CDR2 sequences are LGHNA and YSLEER. This CDR3 has 15 residues. In nucleotides, the CDR3 is TGCGCCAGCAGCCAAGAGGGAGGCCCTCACACTGAAGCTTTCTTT. Its protein product is CASSQEGGPHTEAFF.

The chain links TRBV4-3 to TRBJ2-1, with D perhaps matching TRBD2 (5 bases). V was cut by 1 base and J by 9 bases, with 10 bases left in between. This CDR3 has 13 amino acids. Per germline, CDR1 LGHNA and CDR2 YSLEER. CDR3 sequence (DNA): TGCGCCAGCAGCCAAGGCGGGCCGGGTGAGCAGTTCTTC. This translates into CASSQGGPGEQFF.

The chain uses TRBV27 and TRBJ1-6; 11 bases fit TRBD1. V was pared by 7 bases and J by 11 bases, with 4 bases of the junction left unmatched. CDR1 is MNHEY and CDR2 is SMNVEV in the germline V gene (reference sequence). This CDR3 is built from 13 residues. CDR3 coding DNA: TGTGCCAGCATGGGGACAGGGGGACCACCCCTCCACTTT. Translation gives CASMGTGGPPLHF.

This clone was counted a single time. The chain has TRBV5-1 and TRBJ1-5; D remains unclear. Trimming shortened V by 4 bases and J by 3 bases, and 17 bases separated the two germline ends. Per germline, CDR1 SGHRS and CDR2 YFSETQ. This CDR3 comprises 16 residues. The CDR3 DNA follows: TGCGCCAGCAGCAGCACGTCACACGGCTACAATCAGCCCCAGCATTTT. Its protein is CASSSTSHGYNQPQHF.

This clone appeared a single time. The chain couples TRBV28 to TRBJ2-1; no reliable D call. Germline V lookup: CDR1 MDHEN, CDR2 SYDVKM. The V and J ends lost 4 bases and 0 bases respectively, with 13 bases between them. This CDR3 region has 16 residues. CDR3: CASSWVRESSYNEQFF. CDR3 DNA sequence: TGTGCCAGCAGTTGGGTGAGAGAGAGCTCCTACAATGAGCAGTTCTTC.

This sequence joins TRBV6-5 and TRBJ2-2; the D gene is possibly TRBD2 (5 bases). Germline V CDR1 and CDR2: MNHEY, SVGAGI. This CDR3 contains 15 residues. V lost 6 bases to trimming and J lost 5 bases, with 16 bases between them. CDR3 DNA: TGTGCCAGCAGATCCGACTGGCGAGGGACCGGGGAGCTGTTTTTT. Protein: CASRSDWRGTGELFF.

The chain is built from TRBV30 and TRBJ2-1; 9 bases are shared with TRBD2. V shed 2 bases, J shed 0 bases, and the junction held 5 bases outside the gene matches. From germline, CDR1 is GTSNPN and CDR2 SVGIG (reference sequence). CDR3 length: 16 amino acids. In DNA form, the CDR3 reads TGTGCCTGGAGTTGGCTAGCGGGGAGCTCCTACAATGAGCAGTTCTTC. This sequence encodes CAWSWLAGSSYNEQFF.

J is TRBJ2-1 and V is TRBV4-1, with TRBD2 identical over 7 bases. Germline loops: CDR1 MGHRA, CDR2 YSYEKL. The CDR3 totals 14 residues. The trim removed 1 base at V and 7 bases at J, leaving 4 bases unmatched. CDR3 in DNA: TGCGCCAGCAGCCAAGGGACTAGTGTTAATGAGCAGTTCTTC. This encodes CASSQGTSVNEQFF.

The V call is TRBV29-1, the J call TRBJ2-7; TRBD1 agrees at 9 bases. This CDR3 region has 12 residues. From germline, CDR1 is SQVTM and CDR2 ANQGSEA. V lost 6 bases to trimming and J lost 5 bases; unmatched junction nucleotides: 5. The CDR3 loop reads CSVGTGRDEQYF. CDR3 DNA sequence: TGCAGCGTGGGGACAGGGAGGGACGAGCAGTACTTC.

The chain carries TRBV6-6 and TRBJ1-1; 8 bases are a match to TRBD1. CDR1 and CDR2 (germline): MNHNY, SVGAGI (reference sequence). CDR3 length: 16 amino acids. V lost 0 bases to trimming and J lost 1 base; unmatched junction nucleotides: 4. In nucleotides, the CDR3 is TGTGCCAGCAGTTACTCAAAGGACAGGGAGAACACTGAAGCTTTCTTT. It translates to CASSYSKDRENTEAFF.